This TCR beta chain was identified in a study of blood T cells in healthy people across ages. The authors ran a second PCR of about 7 to 11 cycles using a sample-barcoded 5' primer and a J-beta primer mix. Via MiXCR, TCRdb re-called the 5' RACE reads, giving one row per CDR3 protein. The sample lists hundreds of thousands of distinct CDR3 sequences, approximately 25% seen once, with more than 8% in the top ten. This same sample was also part of a study on T cells of mothers and their children. Per that study: T cell clones that were persistent and microchimeric went undetected.

Material: blood. The TCR comes from a boy between 10 and 17 years old in good health.

The CDR3 region is CSVGVGGAGQPQHF. The CDR3 DNA follows: TGCAGCGTCGGGGTAGGGGGCGCGGGTCAGCCCCAGCATTTT. The chain recombines TRBV29-1 with TRBJ1-5; 7 bases agree with TRBD1. Germline CDR1 SQVTM, CDR2 ANQGSEA. The CDR3 spans 14 residues. The V gene end was trimmed by 6 bases and the J gene end by 6 bases; junction bases not matched to a gene: 11.